Presented here are 28 T cell receptor beta chains from one specimen sequenced in a study of blood T cell repertoires in COVID-19. The data were produced by immunoSEQ multiplex PCR, yet TCRdb's version contains in-frame clones alone and is incomplete. This sample carries about 130,000 clones, roughly four fifths of them seen once, and the ten largest clones take about an eighth. The source material was peripheral blood. These receptor sequences come from a man aged 60 to 69 with acute or convalescent COVID-19.

This chain uses TRBV28 with TRBJ2-7, with D possibly matching TRBD1 (5 bases). CDR1 and CDR2 (germline): MDHEN, SYDVKM. CDR3 length: 11 residues. Trimming took off 10 bases at V and 4 bases at J, with 11 bases between the two ends. The CDR3 DNA reads TGTGCCATCCGGCAGGGTTACGAGCAGTACTTC. Amino acid sequence: CAIRQGYEQYF.

V gene TRBV7-9 combines with J gene TRBJ2-3; a possible D gene is TRBD1 (5 bases). The V gene's germline CDR1 is SEHNR and CDR2 FQNEAQ (reference sequence). Trimming removed 5 bases at V and 0 bases at J, with 15 bases between. The CDR3 runs 16 residues. The CDR3 DNA is TGTGCCAGCAGCCTCCGTAGGGGAACTAGCACAGATACGCAGTATTTT. This codes for CASSLRRGTSTDTQYF.

V is TRBV27 and J is TRBJ2-7; 12 nucleotides agree with TRBD2. The trim removed 4 bases at V and 6 bases at J, leaving 4 bases unmatched. Germline V CDR1 and CDR2: MNHEY, SMNVEV (reference sequence). The CDR3 contains 14 residues. The CDR3, as DNA: TGTGCCAGCAGTTCTAGCGGGAGGGCCTTCGAGCAGTACTTC. Translated, it gives CASSSSGRAFEQYF.

The gene calls are TRBV6-4 and TRBJ2-1, with D tentatively TRBD2 (6 bases). V gave up 0 bases and J gave up 8 bases, with 14 bases separating them. Germline V gene lookup returns CDR1 MRHNA and CDR2 SNTAGT. This CDR3 has 15 amino acids. The CDR3 DNA follows: TGTGCCAGCAGTGACTCGGGGGGAGGAGTGGATGAGCAGTTCTTC. This sequence encodes CASSDSGGGVDEQFF.

This clone was picked up one time. This chain links TRBV19 with TRBJ1-4; the D gene is possibly TRBD1 (5 bases). From germline, CDR1 is LNHDA and CDR2 SQIVND (reference sequence). This CDR3 is built from 15 residues. Trimming took 5 bases from V and 6 from J, leaving 16 bases between them. CDR3: CASSDRDSSHEKLFF. The CDR3 DNA reads TGTGCCAGTAGTGATAGGGACTCCTCGCATGAAAAACTGTTTTTT.

The rearrangement uses TRBV6-6 and TRBJ2-1; 7 bases match TRBD2. The CDR3 is 15 amino acids. Germline V gene data show CDR1 as MNHNY and CDR2 as SVGAGI (reference sequence). V shed 6 bases and J 3 bases; nucleotides not matched to a gene: 8. In DNA form, the CDR3 reads TGTGCCAGCAGCTCGACTAGCCTAAGCTACAATGAGCAGTTCTTC. It yields the protein CASSSTSLSYNEQFF.

The CDR3 is CASSLEVLGPQHF. Written as DNA, the CDR3 is TGTGCCAGCAGCTTAGAAGTACTAGGGCCCCAGCATTTT. The gene calls are TRBV7-9 and TRBJ1-5; D remains ambiguous. The V gene's germline CDR1 is SEHNR and CDR2 FQNEAQ (reference sequence). The CDR3 runs 13 residues. Deletions cut 1 base from V and 9 bases from J, with 10 bases between. The entire variable domain, with the rest obtained from reference TRBV7-9 and TRBJ1-5, is as follows: DTGVSQNPRHKITKRGQNVTFRCDPISEHNRLYWYRQTLGQGPEFLTYFQNEAQLEKSRLLSDRFSAERPKGSFSTLEIQRTEQGDSAMYLCASSLEVLGPQHFGDGTRLSIL.

The V and J genes are TRBV27 and TRBJ2-5, with 12 nucleotides matching TRBD1. The CDR3 runs 17 residues. Germline V CDR1 and CDR2: MNHEY, SMNVEV (reference sequence). The V and J ends lost 6 bases and 7 bases, in that order; junction bases with no gene match: 15. In DNA form, the CDR3 reads TGTGCCAGCAGCACCGGGACAGGGGGCTTCTACAGGGGGACCCAGTACTTC. Amino acid sequence: CASSTGTGGFYRGTQYF.

The rearrangement joins TRBV12-5 to TRBJ2-1; D may be TRBD2 (6 bases). V shed 0 bases and J shed 6 bases, with 15 bases lying between them. Germline CDR1 reads LGHNT; CDR2 reads FRNRAP. This CDR3 is built from 16 residues. The CDR3 nucleotides are TGTGCTAGTGGTTTGGTATACGGGAGAAATTCCAATGAGCAGTTCTTC. Its translation is CASGLVYGRNSNEQFF.

This clone was recorded a few times. CDR3 nucleotides: TGTGCCAGCAGCCGCCGGGACAGGATAACCGGGGAGCTGTTTTTT. Translated: CASSRRDRITGELFF. The J gene is TRBJ2-2, the V gene TRBV2, with 8 bases fitting TRBD1. This CDR3 region has 15 residues. Germline V lookup: CDR1 SNHLY, CDR2 FYNNEI. The junction had 8 bases not matched to a gene; V was cut back by 6 bases and J by 5 bases.

This sequence joins TRBV30 and TRBJ2-2, with 10 nucleotides matching TRBD2. V lost 1 base to trimming and J lost 0 bases; unmatched junction nucleotides: 5. CDR3 length equals 17 residues. Germline assignment: CDR1 GTSNPN and CDR2 SVGIG (reference sequence). The CDR3 reads CAWSGLAGASNTGELFF. The CDR3 bases are TGTGCCTGGAGTGGCCTAGCGGGAGCTTCGAACACCGGGGAGCTGTTTTTT. The full variable domain, completed using reference TRBV30 and TRBJ2-2, is SQTIHQWPATLVQPVGSPLSLECTVEGTSNPNLYWYRQAAGRGLQLLFYSVGIGQISSEVPQNLSASRPQDRQFILSSKKLLLSDSGFYLCAWSGLAGASNTGELFFGEGSRLTVL.

The V call is TRBV2, the J call TRBJ1-4, with no clear D. CDR1 and CDR2 (germline): SNHLY, FYNNEI. The CDR3 sequence is 14 residues long. The V end was cut by 7 bases, the J end by 4 bases, with 13 bases between. CDR3 sequence reads: CASTNGGFNEKLFF. The DNA for the CDR3 is TGTGCCAGCACTAACGGAGGATTTAATGAAAAACTGTTTTTT.

The gene calls are TRBV28 and TRBJ2-3, with a possible D match to TRBD2 (6 bases). CDR1 is MDHEN and CDR2 is SYDVKM in the germline V gene. The CDR3 is made up of 16 amino acids. V was clipped by 3 bases and J by 2 bases, with 15 bases between them. The CDR3 DNA reads as TGTGCCAGCAGTTTTCCCATCGGCGGGGCCACAGATACGCAGTATTTT. This gives the protein CASSFPIGGATDTQYF.

The chain links TRBV5-1 to TRBJ2-5, with D uncertain. CDR1 is SGHRS and CDR2 is YFSETQ in the germline V gene. There are 13 residues in the CDR3. The germline V and J ends were trimmed by 3 bases and 2 bases, with 8 bases remaining between them. The DNA of the CDR3 is TGCGCCAGCAGCTCACAGATACAAGAGACCCAGTACTTC. It translates to CASSSQIQETQYF.

The gene calls are TRBV5-1 and TRBJ1-1; no definite D call. Looked up from germline, CDR1 is SGHRS and CDR2 is YFSETQ. CDR3 size: 15 residues. V was pared by 3 bases and J by 3 bases, with 15 bases between. CDR3 bases: TGCGCCAGCAGCTCGGCGGCGGAGGGTTACACTGAAGCTTTCTTT. It is translated as CASSSAAEGYTEAFF.

With respect to this clone: The same CDR3 also results from other DNA sequences found in this sample. J is TRBJ2-7 and V is TRBV2; TRBD1 agrees at 7 bases. The CDR3 runs to 12 residues. In germline, CDR1 is SNHLY, CDR2 FYNNEI. J gave up 4 bases and V 5 bases, and 2 bases lay outside the gene matches. The CDR3 sequence: CASSYRGYEQYF. The CDR3 bases are TGTGCCAGCAGTTACAGGGGTTACGAGCAGTACTTC.

The chain is built from TRBV28 and TRBJ1-1; D is ambiguous. This CDR3 is 13 amino acids long. Per germline, CDR1 MDHEN and CDR2 SYDVKM. CDR3 in DNA: TGTGCAGCGAACGGCGGTAGAACCACTGAAGCTTTCTTT. Its translation: CAANGGRTTEAFF.

Turning to this clone: This CDR3 is also generated by other DNA sequences in the sample. The chain joins TRBV15 to TRBJ1-4, with a tentative D call TRBD1 (6 bases). V lost 0 bases and J lost 3, with 8 bases in between. Germline V gene lookup returns CDR1 LNHNV and CDR2 YYDKDF (reference sequence). The CDR3 is made up of 15 amino acids. CDR3: CATSREQGPNEKLFF. The CDR3 DNA is TGTGCCACCAGCAGAGAACAGGGCCCTAATGAAAAACTGTTTTTT.

This chain links TRBV29-1 with TRBJ1-1; D unresolved. This CDR3 is built from 17 residues. The germline gives CDR1 SQVTM, CDR2 ANQGSEA. Trimming took 6 bases from V and 5 from J, leaving 28 bases between them. CDR3 region: CSVAAMTHGREWTEAFF. The CDR3 DNA sequence: TGCAGCGTCGCCGCGATGACCCATGGGAGAGAGTGGACTGAAGCTTTCTTT. Complete variable domain (other parts from reference TRBV29-1 and TRBJ1-1): SAVISQKPSRDICQRGTSLTIQCQVDSQVTMMFWYRQQPGQSLTLIATANQGSEATYESGFVIDKFPISRPNLTFSTLTVSNMSPEDSSIYLCSVAAMTHGREWTEAFFGQGTRLTVV.

This chain uses TRBV28 with TRBJ1-2; D is unresolved. V lost 5 bases to trimming and J lost 2 bases, with 12 bases between them. The germline gives CDR1 MDHEN, CDR2 SYDVKM. The CDR3 length is 14 residues. The CDR3 loop reads CASSGGGLNYGYTF. DNA of the CDR3: TGTGCCAGCAGTGGCGGAGGTCTCAACTATGGCTACACCTTC.

The J gene is TRBJ2-1, the V gene TRBV15, with 10 bases matching TRBD2. The V and J ends lost 6 bases and 8 bases, in that order; junction bases with no gene match: 19. The CDR3 covers 18 residues. CDR1 and CDR2 from the germline V gene are LNHNV and YYDKDF (reference sequence). The CDR3 loop reads CATSPRSSGRKAGDEQFF. CDR3 in DNA: TGTGCCACCAGTCCGAGATCTAGCGGGAGAAAGGCCGGCGATGAGCAGTTCTTC.

This clone was found a few times. The chain combines TRBV5-6 with TRBJ2-2; 8 positions match TRBD1. With 3 bases clipped from V and 4 bases from J, the junction kept 8 bases outside the gene matches. Germline CDR1 and CDR2: SGHDT and YYEEEE. The CDR3 spans 16 residues. The CDR3 bases are TGTGCCAGCAGCTGGGGGACAGGCTCCTCCACCGGGGAGCTGTTTTTT. As protein: CASSWGTGSSTGELFF.

The rearrangement joins TRBV28 to TRBJ1-1; 7 bases are shared with TRBD1. The CDR3 runs to 15 residues. The V segment lost 2 bases and the J segment 0 bases; nucleotides outside the gene matches: 3. Germline CDR1 and CDR2: MDHEN and SYDVKM. The DNA for the CDR3 is TGTGCCAGCAGTTTAAATACAGGGGTGAACACTGAAGCTTTCTTT. Its translation is CASSLNTGVNTEAFF.

The chain is built from TRBV5-4 and TRBJ2-2; 8 bases align to TRBD1. Germline CDR1 and CDR2: SGHNT and YYREEE (reference sequence). With 5 bases clipped from V and 7 bases from J, the junction kept 7 bases outside the gene matches. This CDR3 has 14 residues. CDR3 loop: CASSRQGSGGELFF. The DNA for the CDR3 is TGTGCCAGCAGTAGACAGGGGTCGGGCGGGGAGCTGTTTTTT.

The genes are TRBV28 and TRBJ1-4; D remains unclear. V dropped 0 bases and J dropped 4 bases, with 9 bases sitting between them. Germline V gives CDR1 MDHEN, CDR2 SYDVKM. This CDR3 has 15 residues. The CDR3 reads CASSLWGRDNEKLFF. CDR3 bases: TGTGCCAGCAGTTTATGGGGGAGAGATAATGAAAAACTGTTTTTT.

Ten or more counts support this clone. The V and J genes are TRBV12-5 and TRBJ2-1, with D perhaps matching TRBD1 (7 bases). With 5 bases removed from V and 10 bases from J, the gap between germline ends came to 15 bases. Germline-derived CDR1 and CDR2 are LGHNT and FRNRAP. There are 13 residues in the CDR3. The CDR3 protein is CASGPPGGREQFF. CDR3 nucleotide sequence: TGTGCTAGTGGTCCCCCAGGGGGGCGGGAGCAGTTCTTC.

This clone was detected once. This sequence joins TRBV18 and TRBJ1-3; D is possibly TRBD1 (5 bases). There are 16 residues in the CDR3. V was pared by 6 bases and J by 0 bases, with 15 bases between. CDR1 is KGHSH and CDR2 is LQKENI in the germline V gene. CDR3 sequence reads: CASSHYQDNSGNTIYF. In DNA form, the CDR3 reads TGTGCCAGCTCCCACTACCAGGACAACTCTGGAAACACCATATATTTT.

The chain employs TRBV19 and TRBJ1-2; D unclear. Looked up from germline, CDR1 is LNHDA and CDR2 is SQIVND (reference sequence). The CDR3 runs 13 residues. V shed 0 bases and J shed 8 bases, with 10 bases lying between them. CDR3 nucleotide sequence: TGTGCCAGTAGTATAGAGATCTATCGGGGCTACACCTTC. Protein: CASSIEIYRGYTF.